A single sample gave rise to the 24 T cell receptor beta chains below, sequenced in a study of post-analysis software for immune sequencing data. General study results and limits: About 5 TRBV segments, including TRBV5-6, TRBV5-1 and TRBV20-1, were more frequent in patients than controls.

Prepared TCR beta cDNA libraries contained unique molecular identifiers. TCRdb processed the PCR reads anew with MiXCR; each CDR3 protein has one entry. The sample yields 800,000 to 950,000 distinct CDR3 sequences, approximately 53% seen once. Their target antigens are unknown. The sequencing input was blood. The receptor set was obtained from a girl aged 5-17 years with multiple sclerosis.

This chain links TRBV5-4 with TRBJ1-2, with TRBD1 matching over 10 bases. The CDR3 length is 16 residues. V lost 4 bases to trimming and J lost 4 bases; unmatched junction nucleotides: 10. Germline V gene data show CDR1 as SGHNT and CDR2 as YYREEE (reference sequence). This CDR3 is CASSADRGSLRYGYTF. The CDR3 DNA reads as TGTGCCAGCAGCGCGGACAGGGGGAGTCTTCGCTATGGCTACACCTTC.

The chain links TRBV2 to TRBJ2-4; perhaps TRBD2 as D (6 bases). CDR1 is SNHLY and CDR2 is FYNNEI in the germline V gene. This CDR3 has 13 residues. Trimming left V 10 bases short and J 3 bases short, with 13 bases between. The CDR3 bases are TGTGCCACCGTCTCCGGGGGCAAAAACATTCAGTACTTC. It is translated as CATVSGGKNIQYF. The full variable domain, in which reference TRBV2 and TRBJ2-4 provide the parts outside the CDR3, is EPEVTQTPSHQVTQMGQEVILRCVPISNHLYFYWYRQILGQKVEFLVSFYNNEISEKSEIFDDQFSVERPDGSNFTLKIRSTKLEDSAMYFCATVSGGKNIQYFGAGTRLSVL.

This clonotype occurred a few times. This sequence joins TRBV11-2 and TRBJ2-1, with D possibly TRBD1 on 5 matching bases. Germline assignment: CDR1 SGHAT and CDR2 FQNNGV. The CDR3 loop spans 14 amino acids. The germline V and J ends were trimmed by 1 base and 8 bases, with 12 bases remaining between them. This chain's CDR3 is CASSLVWLGDEQFF. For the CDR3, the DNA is TGTGCCAGCAGCTTAGTTTGGCTAGGGGATGAGCAGTTCTTC.

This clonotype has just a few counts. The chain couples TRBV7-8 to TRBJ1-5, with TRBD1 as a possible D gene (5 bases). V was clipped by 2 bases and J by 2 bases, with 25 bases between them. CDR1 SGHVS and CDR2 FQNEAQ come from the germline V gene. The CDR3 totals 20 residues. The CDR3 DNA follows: TGTGCCAGCAGCTTAAGATCCTTGGGGGGGACCGCCGGGGGCAATCAGCCCCAGCATTTT. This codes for CASSLRSLGGTAGGNQPQHF. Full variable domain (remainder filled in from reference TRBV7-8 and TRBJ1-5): GAGVSQSPRYKVAKRGQDVALRCDPISGHVSLFWYQQALGQGPEFLTYFQNEAQLDKSGLPSDRFFAERPEGSVSTLKIQRTQQEDSAVYLCASSLRSLGGTAGGNQPQHFGDGTRLSIL.

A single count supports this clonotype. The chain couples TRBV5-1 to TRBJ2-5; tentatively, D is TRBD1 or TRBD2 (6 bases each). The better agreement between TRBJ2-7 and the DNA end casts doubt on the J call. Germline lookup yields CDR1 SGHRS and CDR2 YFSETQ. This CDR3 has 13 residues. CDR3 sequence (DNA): TGCGCCAGCGGCACAGGGATGGGAGGCGAGCAGTACTTC. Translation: CASGTGMGGEQYF.

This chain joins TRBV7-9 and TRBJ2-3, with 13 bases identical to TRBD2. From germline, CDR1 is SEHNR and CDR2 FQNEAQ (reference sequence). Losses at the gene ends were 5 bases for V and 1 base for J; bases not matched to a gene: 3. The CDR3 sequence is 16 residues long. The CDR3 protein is CASSAGLAGRTDTQYF. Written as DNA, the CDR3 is TGTGCCAGCAGCGCGGGACTAGCGGGGCGCACAGATACGCAGTATTTT.

The CDR3 loop is CASSQQVAKNIQYF. The CDR3 DNA is TGCGCCAGCAGCCAACAGGTAGCCAAAAACATTCAGTACTTC. This chain links TRBV4-1 with TRBJ2-4; no clear D. The V end lost 2 bases, the J end lost 0 bases, and 5 bases lay between the germline ends. In germline, CDR1 is MGHRA, CDR2 YSYEKL. CDR3 length: 14 amino acids.

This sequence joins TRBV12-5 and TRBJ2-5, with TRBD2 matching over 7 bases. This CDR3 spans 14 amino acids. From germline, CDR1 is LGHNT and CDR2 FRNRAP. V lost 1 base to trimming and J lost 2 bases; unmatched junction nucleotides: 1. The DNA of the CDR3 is TGTGCTAGTGGTTTGGGGACTAGTCAAGAGACCCAGTACTTC. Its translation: CASGLGTSQETQYF.

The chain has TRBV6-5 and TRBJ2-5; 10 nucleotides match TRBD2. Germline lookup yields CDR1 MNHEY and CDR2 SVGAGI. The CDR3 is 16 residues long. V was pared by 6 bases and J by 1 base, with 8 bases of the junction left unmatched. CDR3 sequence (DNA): TGTGCCAGCAGCCAACGACTAGCGGGCGCCCAAGAGACCCAGTACTTC. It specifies CASSQRLAGAQETQYF.

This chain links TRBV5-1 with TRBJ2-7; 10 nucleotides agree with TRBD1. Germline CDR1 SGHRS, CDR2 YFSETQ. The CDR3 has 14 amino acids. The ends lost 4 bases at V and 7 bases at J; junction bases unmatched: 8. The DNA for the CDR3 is TGCGCCAGCAGCGGACGACAGGGGGCGGGGGAGCAGTACTTC. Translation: CASSGRQGAGEQYF.

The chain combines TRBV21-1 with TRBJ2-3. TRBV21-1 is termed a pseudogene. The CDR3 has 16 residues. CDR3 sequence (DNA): TGTGCCAGCAGGAAAACCGCCTTCTGGCCGTCAGATACGCAGTATTTT. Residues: CASRKTAFWPSDTQYF.

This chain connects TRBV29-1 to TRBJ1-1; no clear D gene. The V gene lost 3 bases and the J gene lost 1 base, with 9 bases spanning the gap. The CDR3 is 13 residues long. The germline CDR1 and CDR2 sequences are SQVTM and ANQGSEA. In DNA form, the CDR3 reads TGCAGCGTTGAGGGTAAGTGGAACACTGAAGCTTTCTTT. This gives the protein CSVEGKWNTEAFF. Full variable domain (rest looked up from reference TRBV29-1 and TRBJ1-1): SAVISQKPSRDICQRGTSLTIQCQVDSQVTMMFWYRQQPGQSLTLIATANQGSEATYESGFVIDKFPISRPNLTFSTLTVSNMSPEDSSIYLCSVEGKWNTEAFFGQGTRLTVV.

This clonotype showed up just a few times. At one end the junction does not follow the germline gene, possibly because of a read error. CDR3 region: CSVQDRASEQYF. In nucleotides, the CDR3 is TGCAGCGTTCAAGACAGGGCTAGCGAACAGTACTTC. This sequence joins TRBV29-1 and TRBJ2-4; maybe TRBD1 (7 bases). Germline loops: CDR1 SQVTM, CDR2 ANQGSEA. The CDR3 covers 12 residues.

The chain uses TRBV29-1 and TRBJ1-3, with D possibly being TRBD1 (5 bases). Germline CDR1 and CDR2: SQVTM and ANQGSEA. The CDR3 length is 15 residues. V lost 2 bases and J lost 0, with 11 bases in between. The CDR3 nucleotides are TGCAGCGTTGAACCCAGGGTGGGCTCTGGAAACACCATATATTTT. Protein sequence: CSVEPRVGSGNTIYF.

The CDR3 bases are TGTGCCAGCAGCGTAGGTGGTGGGAGGAGAACGTACCAAGAGACCCAGTACTTC. Protein product: CASSVGGGRRTYQETQYF. The chain combines TRBV9 with TRBJ2-5; TRBD2 is a possible D gene (6 bases). This CDR3 is 18 amino acids long. Germline CDR1 and CDR2: SGDLS and YYNGEE. V lost 0 bases to trimming and J lost 0 bases, with 18 bases between them. Combining the CDR3 with reference TRBV9 and TRBJ2-5 gives the whole variable domain DSGVTQTPKHLITATGQRVTLRCSPRSGDLSVYWYQQSLDQGLQFLIQYYNGEERAKGNILERFSAQQFPDLHSELNLSSLELGDSALYFCASSVGGGRRTYQETQYFGPGTRLLVL.

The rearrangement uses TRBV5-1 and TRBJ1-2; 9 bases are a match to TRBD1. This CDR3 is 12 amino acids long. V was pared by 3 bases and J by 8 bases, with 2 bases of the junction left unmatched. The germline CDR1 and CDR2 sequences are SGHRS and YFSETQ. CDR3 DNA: TGCGCCAGCAGCTGGGACAGGGTCGGCTACACCTTC. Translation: CASSWDRVGYTF.

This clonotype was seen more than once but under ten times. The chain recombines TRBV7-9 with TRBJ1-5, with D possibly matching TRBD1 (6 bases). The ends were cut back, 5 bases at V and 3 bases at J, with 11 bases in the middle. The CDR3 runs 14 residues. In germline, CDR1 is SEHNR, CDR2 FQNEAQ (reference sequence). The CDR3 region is CASSPGQYNQPQHF. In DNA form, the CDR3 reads TGTGCCAGCAGCCCCGGACAGTACAATCAGCCCCAGCATTTT. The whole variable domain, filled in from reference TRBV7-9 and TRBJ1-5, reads DTGVSQNPRHKITKRGQNVTFRCDPISEHNRLYWYRQTLGQGPEFLTYFQNEAQLEKSRLLSDRFSAERPKGSFSTLEIQRTEQGDSAMYLCASSPGQYNQPQHFGDGTRLSIL.

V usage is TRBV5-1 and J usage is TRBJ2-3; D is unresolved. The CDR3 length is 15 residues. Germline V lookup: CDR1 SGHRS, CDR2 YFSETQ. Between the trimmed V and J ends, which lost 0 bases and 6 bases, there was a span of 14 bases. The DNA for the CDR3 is TGCGCCAGCAGCTTGGCGCGGACCCCCGGGGATACGCAGTATTTT. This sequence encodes CASSLARTPGDTQYF. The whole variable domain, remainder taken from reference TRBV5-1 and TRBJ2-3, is KAGVTQTPRYLIKTRGQQVTLSCSPISGHRSVSWYQQTPGQGLQFLFEYFSETQRNKGNFPGRFSGRQFSNSRSEMNVSTLELGDSALYLCASSLARTPGDTQYFGPGTRLTVL.

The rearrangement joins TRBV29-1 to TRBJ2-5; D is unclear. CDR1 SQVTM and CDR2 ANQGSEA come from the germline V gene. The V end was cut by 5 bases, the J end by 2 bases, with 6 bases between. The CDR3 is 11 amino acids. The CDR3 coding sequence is TGCAGCGTTCTGCGGCAAGAGACCCAGTACTTC. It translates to CSVLRQETQYF. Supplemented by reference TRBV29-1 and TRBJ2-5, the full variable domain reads SAVISQKPSRDICQRGTSLTIQCQVDSQVTMMFWYRQQPGQSLTLIATANQGSEATYESGFVIDKFPISRPNLTFSTLTVSNMSPEDSSIYLCSVLRQETQYFGPGTRLLVL.

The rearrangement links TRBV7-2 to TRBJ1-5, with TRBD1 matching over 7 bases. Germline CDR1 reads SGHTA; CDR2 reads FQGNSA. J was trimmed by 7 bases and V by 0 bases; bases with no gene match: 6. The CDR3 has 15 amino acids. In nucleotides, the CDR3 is TGTGCCAGCAGCTTAGCGATCCAGGGGGACCAGCCCCAGCATTTT. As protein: CASSLAIQGDQPQHF.

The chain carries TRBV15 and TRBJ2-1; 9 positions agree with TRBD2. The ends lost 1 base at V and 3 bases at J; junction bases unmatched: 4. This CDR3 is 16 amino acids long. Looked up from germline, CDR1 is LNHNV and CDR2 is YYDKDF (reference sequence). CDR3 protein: CATSRGSSGGYNEQFF. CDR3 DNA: TGTGCCACCAGCAGAGGCAGTAGCGGGGGCTACAATGAGCAGTTCTTC. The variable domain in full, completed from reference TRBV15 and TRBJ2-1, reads DAMVIQNPRYQVTQFGKPVTLSCSQTLNHNVMYWYQQKSSQAPKLLFHYYDKDFNNEADTPDNFQSRRPNTSFCFLDIRSPGLGDTAMYLCATSRGSSGGYNEQFFGPGTRLTVL.

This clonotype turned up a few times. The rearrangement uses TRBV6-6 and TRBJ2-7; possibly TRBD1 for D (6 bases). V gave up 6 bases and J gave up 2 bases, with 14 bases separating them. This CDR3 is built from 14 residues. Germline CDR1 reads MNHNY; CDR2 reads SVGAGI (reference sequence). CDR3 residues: CASRRDRPPYEQYF. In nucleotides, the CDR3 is TGTGCCAGCAGACGCGACAGGCCGCCCTACGAGCAGTACTTC.

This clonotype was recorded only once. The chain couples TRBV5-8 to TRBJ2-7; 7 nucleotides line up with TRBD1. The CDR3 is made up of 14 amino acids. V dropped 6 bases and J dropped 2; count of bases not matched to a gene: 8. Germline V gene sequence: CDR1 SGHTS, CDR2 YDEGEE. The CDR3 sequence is CASNTGASTYEQYF. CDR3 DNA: TGTGCCAGCAACACAGGGGCATCAACCTACGAGCAGTACTTC. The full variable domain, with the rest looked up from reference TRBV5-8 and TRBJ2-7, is EAGVTQSPTHLIKTRGQQATLRCSPISGHTSVYWYQQALGLGLQFLLWYDEGEERNRGNFPPRFSGRQFPNYSSELNVNALELEDSALYLCASNTGASTYEQYFGPGTRLTVT.

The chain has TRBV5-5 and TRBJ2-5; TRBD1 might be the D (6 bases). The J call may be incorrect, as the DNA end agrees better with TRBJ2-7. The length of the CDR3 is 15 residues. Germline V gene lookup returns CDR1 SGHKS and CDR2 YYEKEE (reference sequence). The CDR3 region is CASSPLSGQSYEQYF. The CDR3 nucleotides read TGTGCCAGCAGCCCTCTTTCCGGACAGAGTTACGAGCAGTACTTC.